The 22 T cell receptor beta chains below all came from one sample that was sequenced in a study of cytotoxic CD8 clonotypes in ibrutinib-treated CLL. Clones were sequenced by immunoSEQ multiplex PCR, and TCRdb holds only the in-frame ones, with some missing. Among 300,000 to 350,000 clones, just under 80% were seen once, and the ten largest hold about 6.3%. Sequencing was performed on PBMCs, taken before ibrutinib treatment. All receptors derive from a human donor with chronic lymphocytic leukemia.

The chain has TRBV7-2 and TRBJ1-4; 9 bases align to TRBD1. The germline V gene encodes CDR1 SGHTA and CDR2 FQGNSA. The CDR3 has 15 amino acids. Trimming removed 4 bases from V and 6 bases from J; junction bases left unmatched: 6. The CDR3 loop reads CASSYGTGFDEKLFF. CDR3 sequence (DNA): TGTGCCAGCAGCTACGGGACAGGGTTCGATGAAAAACTGTTTTTT.

As concerns this clone: Other nucleotide sequences in the sample specify the same CDR3. This chain connects TRBV20-1 to TRBJ2-7; D gene uncertain. The V end was cut by 6 bases, the J end by 3 bases, with 9 bases between. The CDR3 runs to 11 residues. CDR1 is DFQATT and CDR2 is SNEGSKA in the germline V gene (reference sequence). The chain's CDR3 is CSARRSYEQYF. The DNA for the CDR3 is TGCAGTGCCCGCCGGAGCTACGAGCAGTACTTC.

The chain recombines TRBV28 with TRBJ1-2; 7 positions agree with TRBD1. Germline V gives CDR1 MDHEN, CDR2 SYDVKM. Germline trimming cut 7 bases from V and 4 bases from J; bases unmatched to any gene: 3. The CDR3 is made up of 12 amino acids. CDR3 in amino acids: CASTYRGYGYTF. For the CDR3, the DNA is TGTGCCAGCACTTACAGGGGCTATGGCTACACCTTC.

DNA for the CDR3: TGTGCCAGCAGCCTTCGACTAGCGGGCACCTACGAGCAGTACTTC. As protein: CASSLRLAGTYEQYF. The chain carries TRBV7-2 and TRBJ2-7; 10 bases map to TRBD2. CDR3 size: 15 residues. Germline CDR1 reads SGHTA; CDR2 reads FQGNSA. V lost 5 bases and J lost 2; bases outside the gene matches: 6.

This clone appeared a single time. The V call is TRBV25-1, the J call TRBJ2-7; D call uncertain. CDR1 and CDR2 from the germline V gene are MGHDK and SYGVNS. V was shortened by 5 bases and J by 6 bases, with 8 bases between the two germline ends. This CDR3 spans 11 amino acids. The CDR3 reads CASSSGFEQYF. Here the CDR3 DNA reads TGTGCCAGCAGTTCAGGTTTCGAGCAGTACTTC.

V usage is TRBV9 and J usage is TRBJ1-1; no reliable D call. V lost 6 bases, J lost 4 bases, and 19 bases lay in between. The CDR3 is made up of 15 amino acids. Germline V gene sequence: CDR1 SGDLS, CDR2 YYNGEE. CDR3 sequence (DNA): TGTGCCAGCACGTTCCAAGGCACCCTGGGCACTGAAGCTTTCTTT. Its protein product is CASTFQGTLGTEAFF.

This chain's CDR3 is CASSARLANTEAFF. The CDR3, as DNA: TGTGCCAGCAGTGCCCGGTTAGCGAACACTGAAGCTTTCTTT. The chain links TRBV25-1 to TRBJ1-1; D uncertain. Germline assignment: CDR1 MGHDK and CDR2 SYGVNS. The CDR3 has 14 residues. Trimming left V 4 bases short and J 1 base short, with 10 bases between.

This clone was seen only a few times. This rearrangement joins TRBV7-6 to TRBJ2-7, with 9 positions matching TRBD2. CDR1 SGHVS and CDR2 FNYEAQ come from the germline V gene. Germline trimming cut 1 base from V and 2 bases from J; bases unmatched to any gene: 3. The CDR3 is 15 residues long. In DNA, the CDR3 is TGTGCCAGCAGCTTAGAACTAGCGGGTCCCTACGAGCAGTACTTC. Translating gives CASSLELAGPYEQYF.

The V call is TRBV9, the J call TRBJ1-1, with a possible D match to TRBD1 (5 bases). Germline loops: CDR1 SGDLS, CDR2 YYNGEE. V was trimmed by 0 bases and J by 6 bases, leaving 15 bases between them. The CDR3 totals 15 residues. The CDR3 protein is CASSVGARVVAEAFF. DNA for the CDR3: TGTGCCAGCAGCGTAGGAGCCAGGGTGGTCGCTGAAGCTTTCTTT.

The chain couples TRBV28 to TRBJ1-1, with a weak D call TRBD1 (5 bases). Trimming cost V 2 bases and J 0 bases, with 10 bases left between them. The CDR3 is 15 residues long. Germline V gene sequence: CDR1 MDHEN, CDR2 SYDVKM. Here the CDR3 reads CASSLDSFMNTEAFF. In nucleotides, the CDR3 is TGTGCCAGCAGTTTAGACAGTTTCATGAACACTGAAGCTTTCTTT.

This chain connects TRBV11-2 to TRBJ2-7; TRBD1 aligns across 8 bases. J gave up 0 bases and V 1 base, and 5 bases lay outside the gene matches. The CDR3 has 16 amino acids. CDR1 is SGHAT, CDR2 FQNNGV, per germline. CDR3 bases: TGTGCCAGCAGCTTAGTGCCAGGGGGCGTCTCCTACGAGCAGTACTTC. Translation gives CASSLVPGGVSYEQYF.

This chain links TRBV6-5 with TRBJ1-2; no firm D call. V was trimmed by 8 bases and J by 4 bases, leaving 14 bases between them. The germline V gene has CDR1 MNHEY and CDR2 SVGAGI. The CDR3 is made up of 13 amino acids. CDR3 amino acids: CASGINGIYGYTF. CDR3 nucleotides: TGTGCCAGCGGCATCAATGGGATCTATGGCTACACCTTC.

This chain uses TRBV11-2 with TRBJ2-1; 7 nucleotides line up with TRBD2. The germline V gene encodes CDR1 SGHAT and CDR2 FQNNGV. CDR3 length: 16 amino acids. V trimming: 3 bases; J trimming: 14 bases; junction bases outside the gene matches: 19. The CDR3 DNA sequence: TGTGCCAGCAGCTTGACGCGGGGACCCCCTAGCGGAGGGGAGTTCTTC. Translating gives CASSLTRGPPSGGEFF.

With regard to this clone: The same CDR3 can be traced to other DNA sequences in this sample. The chain employs TRBV7-9 and TRBJ2-7; 11 nucleotides line up with TRBD2. V gave up 5 bases and J gave up 1 base; unmatched junction bases: 4. CDR1 and CDR2 from the germline V gene are SEHNR and FQNEAQ (reference sequence). The CDR3 length is 15 residues. This chain's CDR3 is CASSPRTSGSYEQYF. CDR3 nucleotide sequence: TGTGCCAGCAGCCCGCGGACTAGCGGGTCCTACGAGCAGTACTTC.

Only a few counts were recorded for this clone. This chain uses TRBV11-2 with TRBJ2-7; TRBD2 matches at 15 bases. Looked up from germline, CDR1 is SGHAT and CDR2 is FQNNGV. The J segment lost 4 bases and the V segment lost 5 bases, leaving 6 bases of the junction unmatched. The CDR3 extends over 16 amino acids. This CDR3 is CASSPRTSGREYEQYF. Here the CDR3 DNA reads TGTGCCAGCAGCCCGAGGACTAGCGGGAGGGAATACGAGCAGTACTTC.

The chain uses TRBV29-1 and TRBJ1-2; D gene unclear. Germline V lookup: CDR1 SQVTM, CDR2 ANQGSEA. V was shortened by 0 bases and J by 7 bases, with 6 bases between the two germline ends. The CDR3 runs 11 residues. Here the CDR3 reads CSVEEGFGYTF. In nucleotides, the CDR3 is TGCAGCGTTGAAGAGGGGTTTGGCTACACCTTC.

This clone was found a few times. This sequence joins TRBV7-9 and TRBJ2-7, with D tentatively TRBD1 (6 bases). The V end lost 5 bases, the J end lost 0 bases, and 14 bases lay between the germline ends. From germline, CDR1 is SEHNR and CDR2 FQNEAQ (reference sequence). This CDR3 region has 15 residues. CDR3 sequence: CASSTDRRSSYEQYF. The CDR3 DNA is TGTGCCAGCAGCACAGACAGGAGGAGCTCCTACGAGCAGTACTTC.

The rearrangement links TRBV27 to TRBJ2-7; D perhaps matches TRBD2 (5 bases). The CDR3 is 13 amino acids. CDR1 and CDR2 from the germline V gene are MNHEY and SMNVEV (reference sequence). V was shortened by 6 bases and J by 2 bases, with 11 bases between the two germline ends. The CDR3 DNA follows: TGTGCCAGCAGCCATGGACTGACCTACGAGCAGTACTTC. As protein: CASSHGLTYEQYF.

The chain has TRBV28 and TRBJ2-7, with D perhaps TRBD1 or TRBD2 (6 bases each). CDR1 MDHEN and CDR2 SYDVKM come from the germline V gene. The V gene lost 4 bases and the J gene lost 6 bases, with 10 bases spanning the gap. This CDR3 has 12 amino acids. CDR3 DNA sequence: TGTGCCAGCAGTTCACAGGGACTCGAGCAGTACTTC. Its protein is CASSSQGLEQYF.

The V call is TRBV5-4, the J call TRBJ2-3; D is perhaps TRBD1 (5 bases). This CDR3 is built from 15 residues. From germline, CDR1 is SGHNT and CDR2 YYREEE (reference sequence). V was trimmed by 1 base and J by 0 bases, leaving 9 bases between them. CDR3 protein: CASSLPQGSTDTQYF. As DNA, the CDR3 is TGTGCCAGCAGCTTGCCTCAGGGAAGCACAGATACGCAGTATTTT.

J is TRBJ2-7 and V is TRBV6-8, with TRBD2 matching over 12 bases. This CDR3 comprises 22 residues. Losses at the gene ends were 2 bases for V and 0 bases for J; bases not matched to a gene: 20. Germline V gives CDR1 MNHGY, CDR2 SAAAGT. The CDR3 here is CASSYTGQGRLAGVRSSYEQYF. CDR3 DNA sequence: TGTGCCAGCAGTTACACCGGACAGGGCCGACTAGCGGGAGTCCGGAGCTCCTACGAGCAGTACTTC.

The chain employs TRBV7-7 and TRBJ2-3; perhaps TRBD2 as D (6 bases). With 5 bases removed from V and 2 bases from J, the gap between germline ends came to 11 bases. There are 14 residues in the CDR3. The V gene's germline CDR1 is SSHAT and CDR2 FNYEAQ (reference sequence). CDR3 loop: CASSPAGNTDTQYF. CDR3 coding DNA: TGTGCCAGCAGCCCCGCGGGGAACACAGATACGCAGTATTTT.